Below are 28 T cell receptor beta chains sequenced from a single sample in a study of response to subunit inactivated influenza vaccine. A single record per CDR3 protein comes from TCRdb applying MiXCR to the RT-PCR reads. The sample comprises about 780,000 distinct CDR3 sequences, 18% of which are singletons, and about a tenth rests with the top ten. The sequencing used PBMCs from blood, collected less than 6 days after vaccination. The receptor source for this set is a man aged 50-60 years who received an inactivated influenza vaccine.

This chain links TRBV27 with TRBJ2-1; tentative D call: TRBD1 (6 bases). Per the germline V gene, CDR1 is MNHEY and CDR2 is SMNVEV (reference sequence). The CDR3 consists of 14 residues. Deletions cut 1 base from V and 10 bases from J, with 14 bases between. This CDR3 is CASSLFQGTDEQFF. The DNA for the CDR3 is TGTGCCAGCAGTTTATTCCAGGGGACGGACGAGCAGTTCTTC.

The CDR3 bases are TGTGCCAGCAGCTTAGTTGCAGCGGGCAACACCGGGGAGCTGTTTTTT. Its protein product is CASSLVAAGNTGELFF. V is TRBV7-2 and J is TRBJ2-2; D possibly corresponds to TRBD2 (6 bases). V was cut by 1 base and J by 2 bases, with 11 bases left in between. Germline V CDR1 and CDR2: SGHTA, FQGNSA. This CDR3 region has 16 residues.

This clonotype has a count of ten or more. The chain has TRBV12-3 or TRBV12-4 and TRBJ2-5; D gene uncertain. Trimming removed 3 bases at V and 2 bases at J, with 7 bases between. The CDR3 is 13 amino acids. The CDR3 DNA is TGTGCCAGCAGTTTGAGGTCGCAAGAGACCCAGTACTTC. Amino acids: CASSLRSQETQYF.

The chain carries TRBV7-9 and TRBJ1-6; D remains unclear. Between the trimmed V and J ends, which lost 1 base and 7 bases, there was a span of 11 bases. The CDR3 loop spans 15 amino acids. Germline V CDR1 and CDR2: SEHNR, FQNEAQ (reference sequence). CDR3 in amino acids: CASSLGRLPNSPLHF. The CDR3 DNA reads TGTGCCAGCAGCTTAGGTCGGCTGCCGAATTCACCCCTCCACTTT.

The rearrangement uses TRBV6-2 or TRBV6-3 and TRBJ2-1; D might be TRBD2 (6 bases). CDR1 is MNHEY, CDR2 SVGEGT, per germline. The CDR3 runs 16 residues. The germline V and J ends were trimmed by 6 bases and 5 bases, with 20 bases remaining between them. CDR3 bases: TGTGCCAGCAGGGACGCCGGGACTTGCGTTAACAATGAGCAGTTCTTC. It encodes CASRDAGTCVNNEQFF.

The chain joins TRBV12-3 or TRBV12-4 to TRBJ2-7, with a tentative D call TRBD1 (6 bases). The CDR3 contains 13 residues. Trimming pared 7 bases from V and 3 bases from J, leaving 13 bases between. In DNA form, the CDR3 reads TGTGCCAGCAATAGCAAAGGGGGCTACGAGCAGTACTTC. Translation: CASNSKGGYEQYF.

The CDR3 loop is CSVEGQGGYEQYF. CDR3 bases: TGCAGCGTTGAAGGGCAGGGGGGCTACGAGCAGTACTTC. The rearrangement joins TRBV29-1 to TRBJ2-7, with a possible D match to TRBD1 (7 bases). V was pared by 1 base and J by 3 bases, with 10 bases between. The CDR3 runs 13 residues. Germline V CDR1 and CDR2: SQVTM, ANQGSEA.

The chain carries TRBV9 and TRBJ2-1; 8 bases match TRBD1. The CDR3 is 15 residues long. With 5 bases clipped from V and 5 bases from J, the junction kept 9 bases outside the gene matches. Per the germline V gene, CDR1 is SGDLS and CDR2 is YYNGEE. Here the CDR3 DNA reads TGTGCCAGCAGTGCGACAGGGGAGGTCCACAATGAGCAGTTCTTC. This gives the protein CASSATGEVHNEQFF. Filled out from reference TRBV9 and TRBJ2-1, the complete variable domain reads DSGVTQTPKHLITATGQRVTLRCSPRSGDLSVYWYQQSLDQGLQFLIQYYNGEERAKGNILERFSAQQFPDLHSELNLSSLELGDSALYFCASSATGEVHNEQFFGPGTRLTVL.

There are a few counts of this clonotype. The chain recombines TRBV7-6 with TRBJ2-3; D call uncertain. CDR3 size: 14 residues. The V and J ends lost 2 bases and 0 bases respectively, with 6 bases between them. Germline V gene lookup returns CDR1 SGHVS and CDR2 FNYEAQ. The CDR3 sequence: CASSLKRSTDTQYF. The CDR3, as DNA: TGTGCCAGCAGCTTAAAGAGAAGCACAGATACGCAGTATTTT.

This clonotype was seen more than once but under ten times. The genes are TRBV14 and TRBJ2-7; no definite D call. With 2 bases removed from V and 4 bases from J, the gap between germline ends came to 9 bases. This CDR3 has 13 residues. Per germline, CDR1 SGHDN and CDR2 FVKESK. The CDR3, as DNA: TGTGCCAGCAGCCAAATTCCAGTATACGAGCAGTACTTC. It encodes CASSQIPVYEQYF.

In this sample, this clonotype turned up a few times. CDR3 sequence: CASRDRAGETQYF. The CDR3 DNA is TGTGCCAGCAGGGACAGGGCGGGAGAGACCCAGTACTTC. The chain links TRBV7-9 to TRBJ2-5; TRBD1 matches 8 bases. With 6 bases clipped from V and 4 bases from J, the junction kept 4 bases outside the gene matches. CDR1 and CDR2 (germline): SEHNR, FQNEAQ (reference sequence). CDR3 length: 13 residues.

The J gene is TRBJ1-3, the V gene TRBV25-1; D uncertain. Germline values: CDR1 MGHDK, CDR2 SYGVNS. This CDR3 contains 14 residues. The germline V and J ends were trimmed by 8 bases and 3 bases, with 14 bases remaining between them. The CDR3 is CASQYSGIGNTIYF. The DNA for the CDR3 is TGTGCCAGCCAGTATTCGGGAATTGGAAACACCATATATTTT.

The chain uses TRBV7-6 and TRBJ1-2; D is perhaps TRBD1 (5 bases). This CDR3 has 16 residues. V was pared by 3 bases and J by 3 bases, with 17 bases between. Germline assignment: CDR1 SGHVS and CDR2 FNYEAQ. Here the CDR3 reads CASSLRGTEDYYGYTF. The CDR3 bases are TGTGCCAGCAGCTTGAGAGGGACGGAGGACTACTATGGCTACACCTTC. Full variable domain (missing parts from reference TRBV7-6 and TRBJ1-2): GAGVSQSPRYKVTKRGQDVALRCDPISGHVSLYWYRQALGQGPEFLTYFNYEAQQDKSGLPNDRFSAERPEGSISTLTIQRTEQRDSAMYRCASSLRGTEDYYGYTFGSGTRLTVV.

This clonotype has ten or more counts. The J gene is TRBJ2-6, the V gene TRBV4-1; D gene ambiguous. V was cut by 3 bases and J by 0 bases, with 15 bases left in between. There are 18 residues in the CDR3. Germline V gene sequence: CDR1 MGHRA, CDR2 YSYEKL. CDR3 DNA sequence: TGCGCCAGCAGCCACGCAGTAACAAAGGTCTCTGGGGCCAACGTCCTGACTTTC. Protein sequence: CASSHAVTKVSGANVLTF.

This clonotype has a count of ten or more. V and J are TRBV10-1 and TRBJ2-2, with D uncertain. From germline, CDR1 is WNHNN and CDR2 SYGVQD (reference sequence). Trimming cost V 5 bases and J 5 bases, with 6 bases left between them. The CDR3 loop spans 12 amino acids. This CDR3 is CASSNPTGELFF. The CDR3 DNA reads as TGCGCCAGCAGTAACCCGACCGGGGAGCTGTTTTTT.

The V call is TRBV15, the J call TRBJ2-1; no definite D call. The CDR3 has 15 amino acids. Germline V lookup: CDR1 LNHNV, CDR2 YYDKDF (reference sequence). Trimming cost V 7 bases and J 1 base, with 14 bases left between them. This CDR3 is CATTVSILSYNEQFF. For the CDR3, the DNA is TGTGCCACCACGGTCAGTATACTTTCCTACAATGAGCAGTTCTTC.

The gene calls are TRBV4-1 and TRBJ2-2, with no clear D. This CDR3 contains 16 residues. Trimming took off 1 base at V and 3 bases at J, with 12 bases between the two ends. The germline CDR1 and CDR2 sequences are MGHRA and YSYEKL. The CDR3 loop reads CASSQGKGFDTGELFF. CDR3 sequence (DNA): TGCGCCAGCAGCCAAGGAAAGGGCTTCGACACCGGGGAGCTGTTTTTT.

The rearrangement links TRBV20-1 to TRBJ2-7, with no clear D. The germline gives CDR1 DFQATT, CDR2 SNEGSKA (reference sequence). The CDR3 covers 10 residues. V dropped 2 bases and J dropped 6 bases, with 5 bases sitting between them. In DNA, the CDR3 is TGCAGTGCTAGAAAGCGCGAGCAGTACTTC. This translates into CSARKREQYF.

This rearrangement joins TRBV18 to TRBJ2-6; D may be TRBD1 (6 bases). Germline V lookup: CDR1 KGHSH, CDR2 LQKENI. The CDR3 covers 13 residues. Trimming pared 2 bases from V and 11 bases from J, leaving 10 bases between. The DNA for the CDR3 is TGTGCCAGCTCACCAGGACAGACGGACGTCCTGACTTTC. The encoded protein is CASSPGQTDVLTF.

The rearrangement links TRBV10-3 to TRBJ1-2; D uncertain. V lost 6 bases and J lost 10, with 21 bases in between. Per the germline V gene, CDR1 is ENHRY and CDR2 is SYGVKD. The CDR3 has 14 amino acids. In DNA form, the CDR3 reads TGTGCCATCAGCCAAGCGGGTGGGAGGATCAACTACACCTTC. It yields the protein CAISQAGGRINYTF.

The J gene is TRBJ2-3, the V gene TRBV29-1; D unclear. The CDR3 consists of 14 residues. V was trimmed by 4 bases and J by 2 bases, leaving 13 bases between them. Per germline, CDR1 SQVTM and CDR2 ANQGSEA. The CDR3, as DNA: TGCAGCGTTGTATCCAGCATCTACACAGATACGCAGTATTTT. Encoded protein: CSVVSSIYTDTQYF.

V is TRBV5-1 and J is TRBJ2-1; D may be TRBD2 (5 bases). The V and J ends lost 0 bases and 9 bases respectively, with 19 bases between them. CDR1 is SGHRS, CDR2 YFSETQ, per germline. CDR3 size: 16 residues. CDR3: CASSLGGRGKFGEQFF. CDR3 bases: TGCGCCAGCAGCTTGGGAGGCCGGGGAAAGTTCGGTGAGCAGTTCTTC. Full variable domain (remainder filled in from reference TRBV5-1 and TRBJ2-1): KAGVTQTPRYLIKTRGQQVTLSCSPISGHRSVSWYQQTPGQGLQFLFEYFSETQRNKGNFPGRFSGRQFSNSRSEMNVSTLELGDSALYLCASSLGGRGKFGEQFFGPGTRLTVL.

The chain couples TRBV12-3 or TRBV12-4 to TRBJ2-2; D is perhaps TRBD1 (5 bases). The CDR3 contains 15 residues. V was cut by 2 bases and J by 1 base, with 8 bases left in between. The CDR3 loop reads CASSLRQWNTGELFF. The CDR3 bases are TGTGCCAGCAGTTTAAGACAGTGGAACACCGGGGAGCTGTTTTTT.

The J gene is TRBJ1-5, the V gene TRBV6-1, with 10 bases aligning to TRBD1. The CDR3 is 15 amino acids. V was clipped by 5 bases and J by 3 bases; unmatched bases: 4. CDR1 and CDR2 (germline): MNHNS, SASEGT. The CDR3 nucleotides are TGTGCCAGCAGTAAGACAGGGGGCCCCAATCAGCCCCAGCATTTT. Translated: CASSKTGGPNQPQHF.

The table lists this clonotype with many counts. The genes are TRBV10-3 and TRBJ2-2, with D perhaps matching TRBD2 (5 bases). Germline loops: CDR1 ENHRY, CDR2 SYGVKD. The CDR3 runs 17 residues. The V end was cut by 0 bases, the J end by 7 bases, with 18 bases between. CDR3 in amino acids: CAISESRTARPDGELFF. The CDR3 DNA is TGTGCCATCAGTGAGTCTAGGACTGCTAGGCCCGACGGGGAGCTGTTTTTT.

This clonotype came up a few times. This rearrangement joins TRBV12-3 or TRBV12-4 to TRBJ2-1; 8 bases match TRBD2. V trimming: 5 bases; J trimming: 1 base; junction bases outside the gene matches: 7. This CDR3 contains 16 residues. As DNA, the CDR3 is TGTGCCAGCAGTCTTCGGGGGGGGGCTTCCTACAATGAGCAGTTCTTC. Amino acids: CASSLRGGASYNEQFF.

The chain combines TRBV10-3 with TRBJ2-1; 10 bases match TRBD2. The V segment lost 3 bases and the J segment 7 bases; nucleotides outside the gene matches: 6. CDR3 length: 15 residues. Germline V lookup: CDR1 ENHRY, CDR2 SYGVKD. The CDR3 nucleotides are TGTGCCATCAGTGATAGGCTAGCGGGAGATAATGAGCAGTTCTTC. This gives the protein CAISDRLAGDNEQFF.

This clonotype was recorded at least ten times. The gene calls are TRBV7-9 and TRBJ1-1; a weak D match, TRBD1 (6 bases). The V gene's germline CDR1 is SEHNR and CDR2 FQNEAQ (reference sequence). The CDR3 is 13 residues long. The V gene lost 3 bases and the J gene lost 4 bases, with 9 bases spanning the gap. CDR3 DNA sequence: TGTGCCAGCAGCTTTGGACAGACCACTGAAGCTTTCTTT. Its translation: CASSFGQTTEAFF.